This TCR beta chain came from a study of blood T cell repertoires in COVID-19. Here immunoSEQ multiplex PCR was the method, and the copy in TCRdb shows in-frame clones only, minus some. The table lists 250,000 or so clones, 80% to 90% of them singletons. CDR3 size: 17 residues. Unmatched junction bases numbered 8, after V lost 2 bases and J lost 1 base. Germline assignment: CDR1 SGHNT and CDR2 YENEEA. The TCR comes from a woman aged 30 to 39 with acute COVID-19. The chain joins TRBV11-3 to TRBJ1-3, with 7 bases identical to TRBD1. Sequencing used PBMCs or T cells enriched from blood (not recorded which). CDR3 residues: CASSLSGTGDSGNTIYF. The CDR3 DNA is TGTGCCAGCAGCTTATCGGGAACAGGGGATTCTGGAAACACCATATATTTT.